This T cell receptor (beta chain) was found in a study of blood T cell repertoires in COVID-19. About the research overall: In each case, the material was cDNA or gDNA derived from T cells, B-cell-depleted T cells, or PBMCs.

Libraries were prepared by immunoSEQ multiplex PCR; TCRdb keeps only in-frame clonotypes and omits some of them. The sample includes some 100,000 clones, roughly 80% of them seen just once. The CDR3 has 16 amino acids. Germline CDR1 is MGHRA and CDR2 is YSYEKL. The J segment lost 3 bases and the V segment lost 1 base, leaving 5 bases of the junction unmatched. This clone has just one count. The sequenced sample was peripheral blood. V and J are TRBV4-1 and TRBJ1-2, with TRBD1 matching 10 bases. The TCR sequence derives from a man aged 45 to 65 with acute or convalescent COVID-19. The DNA for the CDR3 is TGCGCCAGCAGCCAAGGGACAGGGGGTGACTACTATGGCTACACCTTC. It specifies CASSQGTGGDYYGYTF.